This is a list of T cell receptor beta chains from one sample in a study of T cells in Graves' hyperthyroidism and ophthalmopathy. TCRdb reanalysed the multiplex PCR reads using MiXCR and keeps one entry per CDR3 protein. The sample carries roughly 250,000 distinct CDR3 sequences, 22% recorded once. What was sequenced was blood. These receptors were collected from a man younger than 45 with Graves' ophthalmopathy. The CDR3 runs from the conserved cysteine through the conserved F or W. The D gene is left open where the match is weak. Size is stated for part of the rows, as once, few or many counts, or as a class when the clone is expanded.

V	length	size	J	D	DNA	CDR3
TRBV19	10	.	TRBJ2-3	.	TGTGCCGTAGAGGCAGATACGCAGTATTTT	CAVEADTQYF
TRBV6-2/TRBV6-3	16	once	TRBJ2-7	TRBD1	TGTGCCAGCAGTTACGGGACAGGGGGCTTCTCCTACGAGCAGTACTTC	CASSYGTGGFSYEQYF
TRBV12-3/TRBV12-4	13	many	TRBJ1-3	.	TGTGCCAGCAGGAGGGGGTCCGGAAACACCATATATTTT	CASRRGSGNTIYF
TRBV11-3	13	many	TRBJ1-6	.	TGTGCCAGCAGCTTGGGAGAGAATTCACCCCTCCACTTT	CASSLGENSPLHF
TRBV4-1	16	.	TRBJ1-2	TRBD1	TGCGCCAGCAGCCAAGAGGAGGGGGCGGGTTATTATGGCTACACCTTC	CASSQEEGAGYYGYTF
TRBV30	13	few	TRBJ2-7	.	TGTGCCTGGAGTGAGGACTCTTGGTCCGAGCAGTACTTC	CAWSEDSWSEQYF
TRBV29-1	14	.	TRBJ2-3	TRBD2	TGCAGCGTTGGGGAGGGCACGGGCACAGATACGCAGTATTTT	CSVGEGTGTDTQYF
TRBV25-1	13	.	TRBJ2-7	TRBD1	TGTGCCAGCAGAGGACAGGGGACGGTCGAGCAGTACTTC	CASRGQGTVEQYF
TRBV7-2	14	.	TRBJ1-1	TRBD1	TGTGCCAGCAGCTCATTGGGACAGCTAGCTGAAGCTTTCTTT	CASSSLGQLAEAFF
TRBV11-2	13	many	TRBJ1-1	.	TGTGCCAGCAGCTTTTGGGTTCAAGCTGAAGCTTTCTTT	CASSFWVQAEAFF
TRBV20-1	15	few	TRBJ1-2	.	TGCAGTGCTAGAGATCTGTGGCAGGGAAGTGTCGGCTACACCTTC	CSARDLWQGSVGYTF
TRBV2	15	few	TRBJ2-1	.	TGTGCCAGCCGCTATATGGTGGGTTGGATCAATGAGCAGTTCTTC	CASRYMVGWINEQFF
TRBV24-1	17	many	TRBJ2-3	.	TGTGCCACCAGTGGAACTGGACTCCCGGCCCTCACAGATACGCAGTATTTT	CATSGTGLPALTDTQYF
TRBV5-6	15	many	TRBJ2-7	TRBD1	TGTGCCAGCAGCTTGGGACAGGGGACCGACTACGAGCAGTACTTC	CASSLGQGTDYEQYF
TRBV3-1	13	many	TRBJ2-1	TRBD2	TGTGCCAGCAAGCGGGGGCACTACAATGAGCAGTTCTTC	CASKRGHYNEQFF
TRBV30	14	few	TRBJ2-1	TRBD2	TGTGCCTGGAGCCGATTAGCGGGATACAATGGGCAGTTCTTC	CAWSRLAGYNGQFF
TRBV2	13	.	TRBJ1-1	.	TGTGCCAGCGGGAAGGGGGTGAACACTGAAGCTTTCTTT	CASGKGVNTEAFF
TRBV12-3/TRBV12-4	17	few	TRBJ2-1	TRBD2	TGTGCCAGCAGTTTAGCGCAGGCACTAGCGGATTACAATGAGCAGTTCTTC	CASSLAQALADYNEQFF
TRBV20-1	12	.	TRBJ2-5	.	TGCAGTGCAGGGGGGACGGGGGAGACCCAGTACTTC	CSAGGTGETQYF
TRBV7-9	14	many	TRBJ2-5	.	TGTGCCAGCAGCTTACAACGACAGCGGGAGACCCAGTACTTC	CASSLQRQRETQYF
TRBV20-1	15	many	TRBJ2-1	TRBD2	TGCAGTGCTAGAGATCGTAGCGGGAGATTTAATGAGCAGTTCTTC	CSARDRSGRFNEQFF
TRBV15	15	few	TRBJ1-4	TRBD1	TGTGCCACCAGCAGAGGGACAGGGTTGGATGAAAAACTGTTTTTT	CATSRGTGLDEKLFF
TRBV28	15	.	TRBJ1-1	.	TGTGCCGGCAGTTTAATTAGGGCAGGGGTAACTGAAGCTTTCTTT	CAGSLIRAGVTEAFF
TRBV11-3	16	.	TRBJ1-2	.	TGTGCCAGCAGCCCGACTACTAGGTCTGCTAACTATGGCTACACCTTC	CASSPTTRSANYGYTF
TRBV20-1	13	few	TRBJ2-2	.	TGCAGTGCTAGAGTCGCAGGGGCCGGGGAGCTGTTTTTT	CSARVAGAGELFF
TRBV27	13	.	TRBJ1-5	.	TGTGCCAGCAGTTTCAGGGTCCGACAGCCCCAGCATTTT	CASSFRVRQPQHF
TRBV13	19	few	TRBJ2-1	TRBD2	TGTGCCAGCAGTTCCGATAAACAGACTAGCGGGGGCTCCTACAATGAGCAGTTCTTC	CASSSDKQTSGGSYNEQFF
TRBV6-1	14	few	TRBJ1-5	.	TGTGCCAGCAGTAAGAGACAGTCCAATCAGCCCCAGCATTTT	CASSKRQSNQPQHF
TRBV29-1	17	once	TRBJ2-7	TRBD2	TGCAGCGTTAGGGCAGGGGTGTTAGCGGGAGGCCCCTACGAGCAGTACTTC	CSVRAGVLAGGPYEQYF